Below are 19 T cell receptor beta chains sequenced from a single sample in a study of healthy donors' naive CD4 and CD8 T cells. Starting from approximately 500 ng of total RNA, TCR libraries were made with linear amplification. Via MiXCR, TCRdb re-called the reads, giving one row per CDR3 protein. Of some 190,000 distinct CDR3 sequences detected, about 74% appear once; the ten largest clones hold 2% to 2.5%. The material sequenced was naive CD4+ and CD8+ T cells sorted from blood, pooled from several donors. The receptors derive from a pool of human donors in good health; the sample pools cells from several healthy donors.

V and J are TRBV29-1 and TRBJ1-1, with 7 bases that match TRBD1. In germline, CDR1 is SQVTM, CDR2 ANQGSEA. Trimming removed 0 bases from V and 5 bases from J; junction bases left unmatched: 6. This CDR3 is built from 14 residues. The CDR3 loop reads CSVEESHRGTEAFF. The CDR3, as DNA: TGCAGCGTTGAAGAAAGTCACAGGGGTACTGAAGCTTTCTTT.

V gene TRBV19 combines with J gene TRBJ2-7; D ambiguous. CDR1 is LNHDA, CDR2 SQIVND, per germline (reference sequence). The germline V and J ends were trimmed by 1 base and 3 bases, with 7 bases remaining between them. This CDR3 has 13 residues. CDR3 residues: CASSIAKDYEQYF. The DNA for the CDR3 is TGTGCCAGTAGTATAGCTAAGGACTACGAGCAGTACTTC.

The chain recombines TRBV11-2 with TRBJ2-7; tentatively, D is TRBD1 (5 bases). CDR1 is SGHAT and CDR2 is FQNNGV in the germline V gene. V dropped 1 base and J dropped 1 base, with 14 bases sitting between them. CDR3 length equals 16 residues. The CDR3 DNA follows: TGTGCCAGCAGCTTAGGGCAGGGCTTCCTTTCCTACGAGCAGTACTTC. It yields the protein CASSLGQGFLSYEQYF.

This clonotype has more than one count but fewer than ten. CDR3 bases: TGTGCCAGCAGAGGACTAGCGGGGGGCTCCGACATTTACAATGAGCAGTTCTTC. Translation gives CASRGLAGGSDIYNEQFF. The chain employs TRBV6-2 or TRBV6-3 and TRBJ2-1, with 14 bases matching TRBD2. CDR3 length equals 18 residues. V shed 6 bases and J 4 bases; nucleotides not matched to a gene: 11. CDR1 and CDR2 from the germline V gene are MNHEY and SVGEGT.

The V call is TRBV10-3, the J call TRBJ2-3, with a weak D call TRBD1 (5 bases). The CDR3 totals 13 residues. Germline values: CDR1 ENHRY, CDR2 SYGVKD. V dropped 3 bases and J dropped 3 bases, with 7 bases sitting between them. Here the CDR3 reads CAISERGTDTQYF. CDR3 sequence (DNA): TGTGCCATCAGTGAAAGGGGAACAGATACGCAGTATTTT.

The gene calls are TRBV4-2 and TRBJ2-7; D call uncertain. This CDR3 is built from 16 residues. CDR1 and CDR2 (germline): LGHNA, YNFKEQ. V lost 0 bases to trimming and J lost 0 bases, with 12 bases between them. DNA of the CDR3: TGTGCCAGCAGCCAAGACCCCGGGCGAACCTCCTACGAGCAGTACTTC. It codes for CASSQDPGRTSYEQYF.

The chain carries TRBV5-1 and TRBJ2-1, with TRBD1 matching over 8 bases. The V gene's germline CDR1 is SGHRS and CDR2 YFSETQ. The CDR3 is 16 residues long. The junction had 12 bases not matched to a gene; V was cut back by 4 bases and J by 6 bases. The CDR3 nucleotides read TGCGCCAGCAGCCCGGGAGACAGGGGAAACAGCAATGAGCAGTTCTTC. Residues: CASSPGDRGNSNEQFF.

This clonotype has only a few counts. CDR3 residues: CAIREPRGGGGNTIYF. The CDR3 coding sequence is TGTGCCATCAGAGAACCCCGTGGAGGGGGCGGAAACACCATATATTTT. V and J are TRBV10-3 and TRBJ1-3; the match to TRBD1 covers 7 bases. V was pared by 6 bases and J by 4 bases, with 12 bases of the junction left unmatched. The CDR3 runs 16 residues. Germline lookup yields CDR1 ENHRY and CDR2 SYGVKD.

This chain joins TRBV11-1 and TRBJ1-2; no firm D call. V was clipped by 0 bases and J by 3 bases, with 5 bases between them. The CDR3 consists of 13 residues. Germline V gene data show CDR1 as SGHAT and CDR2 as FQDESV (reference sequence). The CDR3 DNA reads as TGTGCCAGCAGCTTAGCAGGAGACTATGGCTACACCTTC. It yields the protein CASSLAGDYGYTF.

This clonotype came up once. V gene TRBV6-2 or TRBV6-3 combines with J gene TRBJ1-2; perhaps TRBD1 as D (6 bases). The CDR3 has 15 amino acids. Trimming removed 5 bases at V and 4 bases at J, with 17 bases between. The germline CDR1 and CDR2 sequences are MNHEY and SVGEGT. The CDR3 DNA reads TGTGCCAGCAGTGAAGTGTCAGGGGTGGCCTATGGCTACACCTTC. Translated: CASSEVSGVAYGYTF.

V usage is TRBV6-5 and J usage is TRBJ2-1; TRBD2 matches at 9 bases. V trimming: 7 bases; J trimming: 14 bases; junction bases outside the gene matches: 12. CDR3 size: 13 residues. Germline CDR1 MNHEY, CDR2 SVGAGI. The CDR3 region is CASTRGGREGEFF. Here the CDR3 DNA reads TGTGCCAGCACCCGGGGTGGGCGGGAGGGGGAGTTCTTC.

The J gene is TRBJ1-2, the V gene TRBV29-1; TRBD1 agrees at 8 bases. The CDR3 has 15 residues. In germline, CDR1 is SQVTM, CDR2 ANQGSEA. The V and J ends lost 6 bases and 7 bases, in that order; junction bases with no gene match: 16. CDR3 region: CSVAKTGQGGRGYTF. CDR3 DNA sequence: TGCAGCGTGGCTAAGACCGGACAGGGAGGACGTGGCTACACCTTC. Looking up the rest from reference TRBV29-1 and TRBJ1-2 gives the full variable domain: SAVISQKPSRDICQRGTSLTIQCQVDSQVTMMFWYRQQPGQSLTLIATANQGSEATYESGFVIDKFPISRPNLTFSTLTVSNMSPEDSSIYLCSVAKTGQGGRGYTFGSGTRLTVV.

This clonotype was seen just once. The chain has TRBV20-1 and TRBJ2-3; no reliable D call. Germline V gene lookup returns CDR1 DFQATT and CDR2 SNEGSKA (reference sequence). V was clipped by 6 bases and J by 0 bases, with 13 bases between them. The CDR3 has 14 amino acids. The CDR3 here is CSAPSAPSTDTQYF. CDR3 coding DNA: TGCAGTGCCCCATCGGCCCCTAGCACAGATACGCAGTATTTT.

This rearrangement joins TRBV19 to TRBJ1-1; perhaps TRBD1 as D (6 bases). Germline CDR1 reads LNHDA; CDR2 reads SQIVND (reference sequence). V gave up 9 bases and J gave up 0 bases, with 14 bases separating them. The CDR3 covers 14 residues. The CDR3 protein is CASPWTDLNTEAFF. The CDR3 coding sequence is TGTGCCAGCCCCTGGACAGATTTGAACACTGAAGCTTTCTTT.

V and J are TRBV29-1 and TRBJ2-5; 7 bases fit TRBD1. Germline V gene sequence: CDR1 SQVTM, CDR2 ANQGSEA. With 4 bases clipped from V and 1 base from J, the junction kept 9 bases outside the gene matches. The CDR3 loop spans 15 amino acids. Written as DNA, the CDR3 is TGCAGCGTTGCCCGGACAGGAACATTCCAAGAGACCCAGTACTTC. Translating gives CSVARTGTFQETQYF.

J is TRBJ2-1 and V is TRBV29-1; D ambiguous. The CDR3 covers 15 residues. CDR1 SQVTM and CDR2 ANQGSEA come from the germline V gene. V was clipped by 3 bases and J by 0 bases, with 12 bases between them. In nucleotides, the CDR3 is TGCAGCGTTGACCCAGCTCGGAGCTCCTACAATGAGCAGTTCTTC. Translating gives CSVDPARSSYNEQFF.

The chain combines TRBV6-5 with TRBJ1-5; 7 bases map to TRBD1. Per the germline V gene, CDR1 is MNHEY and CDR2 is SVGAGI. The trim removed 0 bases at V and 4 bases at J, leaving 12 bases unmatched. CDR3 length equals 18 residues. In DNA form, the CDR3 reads TGTGCCAGCAGTTACTCTTACGAAGGGGGCTCCGATAATCAGCCCCAGCATTTT. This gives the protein CASSYSYEGGSDNQPQHF.

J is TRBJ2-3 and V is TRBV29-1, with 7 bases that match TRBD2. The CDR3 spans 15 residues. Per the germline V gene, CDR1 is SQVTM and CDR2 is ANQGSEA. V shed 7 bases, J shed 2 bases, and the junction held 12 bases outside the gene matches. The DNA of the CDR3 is TGCAGCGCTGGACCATGGGACTACCCCACAGATACGCAGTATTTT. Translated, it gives CSAGPWDYPTDTQYF.

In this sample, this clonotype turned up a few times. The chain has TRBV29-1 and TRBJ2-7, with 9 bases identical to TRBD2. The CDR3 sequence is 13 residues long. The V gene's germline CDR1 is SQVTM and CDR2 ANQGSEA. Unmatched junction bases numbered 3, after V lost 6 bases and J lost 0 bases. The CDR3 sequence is CSVRREGSYEQYF. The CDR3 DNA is TGCAGCGTGAGGCGGGAGGGCTCCTACGAGCAGTACTTC.